Sequencing of this T cell receptor (beta chain) was carried out in a study of T cell changes during pregnancy in multiple sclerosis. With 3 bases clipped from V and 7 bases from J, the junction kept 12 bases outside the gene matches. In germline, CDR1 is SGDLS, CDR2 YYNGEE. CDR3 size: 16 residues. Repertoires were generated with immunoSEQ multiplex PCR, while TCRdb's copy carries only in-frame clones and drops some. The sample lists 30,000 to 40,000 clones, roughly 91% seen once, with 6% to 7.5% in the top ten. Sequencing used CD8+ T cells from peripheral blood mononuclear cells, obtained in the third trimester of pregnancy. This chain links TRBV9 with TRBJ2-2; TRBD1 aligns across 7 bases. This sequence was found in a female donor with multiple sclerosis, enrolled in a pregnancy study. The CDR3 loop is CASSGPGTEVYGELFF. The CDR3 DNA reads as TGTGCCAGCAGCGGGCCCGGGACAGAAGTTTACGGGGAGCTGTTTTTT.